Each of the 10 T cell receptor beta chains below was sequenced from the same sample in a study of T cell responses to AZD1222 COVID-19 vaccine. Here immunoSEQ multiplex PCR was the method, and the copy in TCRdb shows in-frame clones only, minus some. The sample lists under 150,000 clones; roughly 90% were seen once. The source material was peripheral blood, sampled on day 0 of AZD1222 vaccination. The receptors originated from an adult in good health.

V is TRBV6-5 and J is TRBJ2-7; the match to TRBD1 covers 11 bases. V gave up 8 bases and J gave up 5 bases; unmatched junction bases: 2. Germline values: CDR1 MNHEY, CDR2 SVGAGI. This CDR3 contains 12 residues. CDR3 nucleotide sequence: TGTGCCAGCGGGACAGGGGGGAACGAGCAGTACTTC. It encodes CASGTGGNEQYF.

This clone was found a few times. The genes are TRBV6-1 and TRBJ1-3; D not resolved. Germline V lookup: CDR1 MNHNS, CDR2 SASEGT. Trimming removed 3 bases at V and 2 bases at J, with 20 bases between. The CDR3 is 18 residues long. DNA of the CDR3: TGTGCCAGCAGTGACCGACAACCTAGGACTTCCACTGGAAACACCATATATTTT. Protein product: CASSDRQPRTSTGNTIYF.

The chain employs TRBV9 and TRBJ2-6, with D unresolved. Germline V gene data show CDR1 as SGDLS and CDR2 as YYNGEE. Trimming cost V 0 bases and J 0 bases, with 10 bases left between them. The CDR3 runs to 17 residues. The CDR3 here is CASSVVPTPSGANVLTF. The CDR3, as DNA: TGTGCCAGCAGCGTAGTACCCACCCCCTCTGGGGCCAACGTCCTGACTTTC.

The V gene is TRBV5-1, the J gene TRBJ1-4, with TRBD1 matching over 9 bases. Germline CDR1 is SGHRS and CDR2 is YFSETQ. The CDR3 is made up of 15 amino acids. The J segment lost 7 bases and the V segment lost 0 bases, leaving 4 bases of the junction unmatched. The CDR3 DNA reads TGCGCCAGCAGCTTGGAGGGGACAGGGAGTGAAAAACTGTTTTTT. Its translation is CASSLEGTGSEKLFF.

J is TRBJ2-7 and V is TRBV11-2; D perhaps matches TRBD1 (6 bases). In germline, CDR1 is SGHAT, CDR2 FQNNGV. The V and J ends lost 4 bases and 3 bases respectively, with 13 bases between them. The CDR3 length is 14 residues. The CDR3 bases are TGTGCCAGCAGCTGGACAGACAAGGACTACGAGCAGTACTTC. Translation: CASSWTDKDYEQYF.

The J gene is TRBJ2-7, the V gene TRBV7-3; the D gene is possibly TRBD2 (5 bases). The CDR3 runs to 14 residues. CDR1 is SGHTA and CDR2 is FQGTGA in the germline V gene. V lost 5 bases, J lost 5 bases, and 16 bases lay in between. The CDR3 nucleotides are TGTGCCAGCAGCCCCGTGGGGAGAGGGAACGAGCAGTACTTC. Its translation is CASSPVGRGNEQYF.

V usage is TRBV28 and J usage is TRBJ1-2, with D perhaps TRBD1 (5 bases). This CDR3 has 15 amino acids. The germline CDR1 and CDR2 sequences are MDHEN and SYDVKM. V was shortened by 6 bases and J by 4 bases, with 18 bases between the two germline ends. The CDR3 nucleotides read TGTGCCAGCAGGGGATGGACACCCCCAATCTATGGCTACACCTTC. It encodes CASRGWTPPIYGYTF.

This chain links TRBV6-6 with TRBJ2-2; D is unresolved. The germline gives CDR1 MNHNY, CDR2 SVGAGI (reference sequence). The CDR3 is 16 amino acids. V lost 5 bases to trimming and J lost 0 bases, with 13 bases between them. The CDR3 nucleotides read TGTGCCAGCAGTCCTGCTAGACGGTCGAACACCGGGGAGCTGTTTTTT. Amino acid sequence: CASSPARRSNTGELFF.

This clone has a single count. This rearrangement joins TRBV7-2 to TRBJ2-3; D tentatively fits TRBD1 or TRBD2 (5 bases each). CDR3 length: 14 amino acids. The V gene lost 4 bases and the J gene lost 2 bases, with 10 bases spanning the gap. In germline, CDR1 is SGHTA, CDR2 FQGNSA. The CDR3 coding sequence is TGTGCCAGCAGCTCTGGGACGGCCACAGATACGCAGTATTTT. This sequence encodes CASSSGTATDTQYF.

The chain joins TRBV24-1 to TRBJ2-1; tentative D call: TRBD1 (5 bases). Per germline, CDR1 KGHDR and CDR2 SFDVKD. V was cut by 9 bases and J by 6 bases, with 14 bases left in between. CDR3 length: 13 residues. The CDR3 sequence is CATGQGGSNEQFF. The DNA of the CDR3 is TGTGCCACCGGGCAGGGTGGTAGCAATGAGCAGTTCTTC.